The rows below give T cell receptor beta chains drawn from one sample of a study of cytomegalovirus exposure and HLA in healthy donors. Generated by immunoSEQ multiplex PCR, the TCRdb table keeps only in-frame clones and is missing some. The table includes approximately 200,000 clones, roughly four fifths detected once. The sample comprised PBMCs. The receptors here all came from a woman aged 18-29 years in good health and CMV-seropositive. CDR3s include the opening cysteine and the closing phenylalanine or tryptophan. Fields, in order: J gene, D gene, clone size, V gene, CDR3 protein, CDR3 DNA. A D gene is named only where the DNA matches it firmly. Clone size appears in some rows only: once, few, many, or a class for an expanded clone.

TRBJ2-1,TRBD1,-,TRBV11-2,CASSQTDRGNEQFF,TGTGCCAGCAGCCAGACGGACAGGGGCAATGAGCAGTTCTTC
TRBJ2-2,TRBD2,-,TRBV18,CASSPNLAGTTGELFF,TGTGCCAGCTCACCAAATCTAGCGGGGACAACCGGGGAGCTGTTTTTT
TRBJ2-1,-,-,TRBV5-4,CASSLEKRRGHEQFF,TGTGCCAGCAGCTTGGAAAAACGGCGGGGCCATGAGCAGTTCTTC
TRBJ2-7,-,few,TRBV27,CASSFFDSGDEQYF,TGTGCCAGCAGTTTTTTCGATTCAGGGGACGAGCAGTACTTC
TRBJ1-1,TRBD1,-,TRBV4-1,CASSQVLGQTLMNTEAFF,TGCGCCAGCAGCCAAGTCCTGGGACAGACCCTAATGAACACTGAAGCTTTCTTT
TRBJ2-3,-,-,TRBV4-1,CASSQFAGSTDTQYF,TGCGCCAGCAGCCAGTTTGCAGGGAGCACAGATACGCAGTATTTT
TRBJ2-1,TRBD1,-,TRBV27,CASSRPGQGNNEQFF,TGTGCCAGCAGCCGACCGGGACAGGGGAACAATGAGCAGTTCTTC
TRBJ2-1,-,-,TRBV2,CASQETSLTFF,TGTGCCAGCCAAGAGACTAGTTTGACATTCTTC
TRBJ2-2,-,-,TRBV4-2,CASTPSSGQWFSGELFF,TGTGCCAGCACCCCATCGTCAGGACAGTGGTTTTCCGGGGAGCTGTTTTTT
TRBJ2-6,TRBD2,few,TRBV4-3,CASSPRLAGTSGANVLTF,TGCGCCAGCAGCCCCCGGTTAGCGGGGACATCTGGGGCCAACGTCCTGACTTTC
TRBJ2-3,TRBD2,-,TRBV2,CASSSQGGTSGGTQYF,TGTGCCAGCAGTTCACAGGGGGGGACTAGCGGGGGTACGCAGTATTTT
TRBJ1-2,-,-,TRBV15,CATSRDPLAGPSNYGYTF,TGTGCCACCAGCAGAGATCCCCTCGCAGGGCCATCTAACTATGGCTACACCTTC
TRBJ2-7,-,-,TRBV29-1,CSAGGGGGYEQYF,TGCAGCGCGGGGGGAGGGGGAGGCTACGAGCAGTACTTC
TRBJ2-7,-,once,TRBV29-1,CSVRGVLNEQYF,TGCAGCGTCCGCGGGGTTCTGAACGAGCAGTACTTC
TRBJ1-2,TRBD1,-,TRBV18,CASSPGTGGYNYGYTF,TGTGCCAGCTCACCGGGGACAGGAGGATATAACTATGGCTACACCTTC
TRBJ2-5,TRBD2,-,TRBV9,CASSVGASGGAGETQYF,TGTGCCAGCAGCGTAGGGGCTAGCGGGGGGGCGGGAGAGACCCAGTACTTC
TRBJ2-7,TRBD1,-,TRBV7-2,CASSFTGWDRGYYEQYF,TGTGCCAGCAGCTTCACCGGCTGGGACAGGGGTTACTACGAGCAGTACTTC
TRBJ1-1,TRBD1,-,TRBV19,CASSIPGQQAFF,TGTGCCAGTAGTATACCGGGACAGCAAGCTTTCTTT
TRBJ2-5,TRBD2,-,TRBV10-1,CASSDGGGAEETQYF,TGCGCCAGCAGTGATGGCGGGGGGGCCGAGGAGACCCAGTACTTC
TRBJ2-7,TRBD1,-,TRBV6-1,CASSGTTGPEQYF,TGTGCCAGCAGCGGGACGACAGGGCCCGAGCAGTACTTC
TRBJ2-1,-,-,TRBV7-9,CASSLLGTKAYNEQFF,TGTGCCAGCAGCTTGTTAGGGACAAAAGCTTACAATGAGCAGTTCTTC
TRBJ1-1,-,few,TRBV28,CASRVGAKGEAFF,TGTGCCAGCAGGGTAGGGGCAAAGGGTGAAGCTTTCTTT
TRBJ2-3,-,-,TRBV6-1,CASSKGQPSTDTQYF,TGTGCCAGCAGTAAAGGACAACCTAGCACAGATACGCAGTATTTT
TRBJ2-1,-,-,TRBV12-5,CASGFGTQYNEQFF,TGTGCTAGTGGATTCGGGACACAGTACAATGAGCAGTTCTTC
TRBJ1-4,-,-,TRBV5-1,CASSVDRLATNEKLFF,TGCGCCAGCAGCGTCGACAGGCTTGCAACTAATGAAAAACTGTTTTTT
TRBJ2-1,-,-,TRBV7-6,CATRDSRYNEQFF,TGTGCCACCCGGGACTCCCGCTACAATGAGCAGTTCTTC
TRBJ2-1,TRBD1,-,TRBV27,CASRSATGISSYNEQFF,TGTGCCAGCAGAAGCGCGACAGGGATTAGCTCCTACAATGAGCAGTTCTTC
TRBJ2-1,TRBD2,-,TRBV2,CASRGKRGGEQFF,TGTGCCAGCAGGGGCAAGCGGGGCGGTGAGCAGTTCTTC
TRBJ2-5,-,-,TRBV15,CATSRAREETQYF,TGTGCCACCAGCAGAGCCAGGGAAGAGACCCAGTACTTC
TRBJ1-2,-,-,TRBV18,CASSPAPGTQGHYTF,TGTGCCAGCTCACCCGCACCGGGTACTCAGGGGCACTACACCTTC
TRBJ1-1,-,-,TRBV7-3,CASSLNGVTEAFF,TGTGCCAGCAGCTTAAACGGGGTTACTGAAGCTTTCTTT
TRBJ2-3,TRBD2,-,TRBV27,CASSSGGLLTDTQYF,TGTGCCAGCAGTAGCGGGGGCCTCCTCACAGATACGCAGTATTTT
TRBJ2-3,TRBD2,-,TRBV19,CASSIRRGEADTQYF,TGTGCCAGTAGTATCCGGCGGGGGGAGGCAGATACGCAGTATTTT
TRBJ1-6,TRBD1,-,TRBV5-3,CGGQGLPLSYNSPLHF,TGTGGGGGACAGGGTTTACCTTTGTCCTATAATTCACCCCTCCACTTT
TRBJ2-5,-,-,TRBV5-4,CASSSPGTMEETQYF,TGTGCCAGCAGTTCTCCAGGGACAATGGAAGAGACCCAGTACTTC
TRBJ1-2,-,once,TRBV2,CASRIQGRTNYGYTF,TGTGCCAGCAGAATCCAGGGTAGGACTAACTATGGCTACACCTTC
TRBJ1-1,-,-,TRBV6-5,CASRRGTVTEAFF,TGTGCCAGCAGACGCGGGACCGTCACTGAAGCTTTCTTT
TRBJ1-2,TRBD1,-,TRBV10-3,CAIRGTGAPGPDYGYTF,TGTGCCATCAGGGGGACAGGGGCCCCTGGCCCCGACTATGGCTACACCTTC
TRBJ2-5,-,-,TRBV2,CASSEGGASSGTQYF,TGTGCCAGCAGTGAAGGGGGCGCTAGTTCAGGGACCCAGTACTTC
TRBJ1-6,-,-,TRBV5-6,CASSLLAVSPLHF,TGTGCCAGCAGCTTGTTGGCGGTTTCACCCCTCCACTTT
TRBJ1-5,-,-,TRBV9,CASSVDGGSNQPQHF,TGTGCCAGCAGCGTAGACGGGGGAAGCAATCAGCCCCAGCATTTT
TRBJ2-3,-,-,TRBV19,CASTSRAGASDDTQYF,TGTGCGTCTACCTCAAGAGCAGGGGCATCAGACGATACGCAGTATTTT
TRBJ2-5,-,-,TRBV6-1,CASSEGPGSIGETQYF,TGTGCCAGCAGTGAAGGTCCCGGGTCGATCGGAGAGACCCAGTACTTC
TRBJ1-5,TRBD1,-,TRBV27,CASSTDRSNQPQHF,TGTGCCAGCAGTACGGACAGGAGCAATCAGCCCCAGCATTTT
TRBJ2-4,TRBD2,-,TRBV7-9,CASRVGGGSQYF,TGTGCCAGCAGGGTCGGGGGGGGCAGTCAGTACTTC
TRBJ1-1,-,few,TRBV30,CAWSAGSAITEAFF,TGTGCCTGGAGTGCCGGTAGTGCTATCACTGAAGCTTTCTTT
TRBJ1-2,-,-,TRBV28,CASSLVGGNYGYTF,TGTGCCAGCAGTTTGGTCGGGGGTAACTATGGCTACACCTTC
TRBJ1-3,TRBD1,-,TRBV5-6,CASSRGTAPGNTIYF,TGTGCCAGCAGCCGAGGGACAGCTCCTGGAAACACCATATATTTT
TRBJ1-1,TRBD1,-,TRBV19,CASRTGVVTEAFF,TGTGCCAGTAGGACAGGGGTGGTCACTGAAGCTTTCTTT
TRBJ2-4,TRBD1,-,TRBV7-2,CASSPRDSRLAKNIQYF,TGTGCCAGCAGCCCTCGGGACAGTAGATTAGCCAAAAACATTCAGTACTTC
TRBJ2-1,TRBD2,-,TRBV11-3,CASSSLAGEEQFF,TGTGCCAGCAGCTCACTAGCGGGGGAGGAGCAGTTCTTC
TRBJ2-3,TRBD2,-,TRBV6-6,CASTRRTSGATDTQYF,TGTGCCAGCACCAGGAGGACTAGCGGGGCCACAGATACGCAGTATTTT
TRBJ2-1,TRBD1,-,TRBV30,CAWDLGTGGNEQFF,TGTGCCTGGGACCTTGGGACAGGGGGCAATGAGCAGTTCTTC
TRBJ2-1,TRBD2,-,TRBV4-3,CASSQFSGDYNEQFF,TGCGCCAGCAGCCAATTTAGCGGGGACTACAATGAGCAGTTCTTC
TRBJ2-2,-,-,TRBV9,CASSVDSRLNTGELFF,TGTGCCAGCAGCGTAGATTCGAGACTGAACACCGGGGAGCTGTTTTTT
TRBJ1-1,TRBD1,-,TRBV5-1,CASSSNQGANTEAFF,TGCGCCAGCAGCTCGAATCAGGGGGCGAACACTGAAGCTTTCTTT
TRBJ1-1,-,-,TRBV29-1,CSSSRENTEAFF,TGCAGCAGCTCGCGAGAGAACACTGAAGCTTTCTTT
TRBJ1-2,TRBD1,-,TRBV4-1,CASSQQTGAGYTF,TGCGCCAGCAGCCAACAGACAGGGGCTGGCTACACCTTC
TRBJ1-1,TRBD1,-,TRBV6-1,CASMVLLTGEAFF,TGTGCCAGCATGGTCCTCCTGACAGGGGAGGCTTTCTTT